This T cell receptor beta chain was obtained from a study of cytomegalovirus exposure and HLA in healthy donors. Study-level information: HLA-typed donors contributed some 87 million unique TCRs, which were held in an early data release. Study-wide points: A few chains tied to CMV proved CMV antigen-specific in vitro. TCR sequences were mostly rare, though some public TCRs occurred in many donors.

Details on this clone: Its cognate antigen is unknown.

Germline CDR1 and CDR2: KGHSH and LQKENI. The CDR3 spans 16 residues. The ends lost 6 bases at V and 10 bases at J; junction bases unmatched: 14. Researchers ran the PCR with 60 Vbeta and 13 Jbeta primers. Using immunoSEQ multiplex PCR, the repertoire was profiled, and TCRdb retains in-frame clones only, with some absent. The data contain about 78,000 clones, under 90% of them singletons. The chain joins TRBV18 to TRBJ2-1, with 11 bases matching TRBD2. The clonotype originates from a man aged 45-60 years in good health and CMV-seropositive. The sample consisted of PBMCs. DNA for the CDR3: TGTGCCAGCTCGCCGGGTATAGCGGGAGGGCCGAGAGAGCAGTTCTTC. It is translated as CASSPGIAGGPREQFF.